This TCR beta chain was sequenced in a study of radiotherapy plus CTLA-4 blockade in lung cancer. Study-level background: Objective response rate was 18%; disease control rate, under 35%.

TCRdb's copy holds only in-frame clones and misses some; the assay was immunoSEQ multiplex PCR. The profile covers about 70,000 clones, with around three quarters appearing a single time and 10% taken by the ten largest. People whose metastatic non-small-cell lung cancer was chemo-refractory got focal radiation along with CTLA-4 blockade by ipilimumab. The CDR3 totals 11 residues. V was clipped by 6 bases and J by 3 bases, with 8 bases between them. Germline lookup yields CDR1 DFQATT and CDR2 SNEGSKA (reference sequence). Findings of the study overall: Subsequent to radiotherapy plus ipilimumab, tumor-derived TCR clones underwent expansion in blood. The authors reported that early blood T cell clone dynamics, with interferon-beta, best predicted response.

Points on this clone: Its antigen is not known.

The receptor comes from a human donor with non-small cell lung cancer who had a complete response to radiotherapy plus ipilimumab. The sequencing used peripheral blood, collected from a patient treated with radiotherapy plus ipilimumab. The chain is built from TRBV20-1 and TRBJ1-2; D call uncertain. The CDR3 sequence: CSATGDYGYTF. Written as DNA, the CDR3 is TGCAGTGCGACTGGGGACTATGGCTACACCTTC.